Sequencing of this T cell receptor beta chain was carried out in a study of T cells in localized non-small cell lung cancer. Trimming took off 4 bases at V and 3 bases at J, with 8 bases between the two ends. This CDR3 is 13 amino acids long. Per the germline V gene, CDR1 is SGHVS and CDR2 is FQNEAQ. Method: immunoSEQ multiplex PCR; TCRdb's copy keeps in-frame clones and lacks some. The data show fewer than 50,000 clones, 65% to 90% seen once. The chain employs TRBV7-8 and TRBJ2-3; maybe TRBD1 (6 bases). This clonotype was sampled from a man aged 40 to 70 with stage II lung adenocarcinoma. The sample was PBMCs, taken before any cancer treatment. The DNA for the CDR3 is TGTGCCAGCAGCTCTCAGGGGACAGATACGCAGTATTTT. Protein: CASSSQGTDTQYF. The whole variable domain, remainder taken from reference TRBV7-8 and TRBJ2-3, is GAGVSQSPRYKVAKRGQDVALRCDPISGHVSLFWYQQALGQGPEFLTYFQNEAQLDKSGLPSDRFFAERPEGSVSTLKIQRTQQEDSAVYLCASSSQGTDTQYFGPGTRLTVL.